This T cell receptor (beta chain) was found in a study of blood T cell repertoires in COVID-19. Turning to the study itself: From T cells, B-cell-depleted T cells, or PBMCs came the material, which was cDNA or gDNA.

Cohort 3 donors were reported recovered after two negative PCRs, clearance, or symptom resolution. Authors' analysis steps: Nucleated cell counts were estimated from reference gene primer amplification. Sequencing used immunoSEQ multiplex PCR; TCRdb keeps in-frame clones, though not all of them. That table furnishes V, J and clone size, whereas the DNA furnished D and trimming. This sample has some 150,000 clones; about 80% occur once, and the top ten carry around 2.9%. This CDR3 comprises 14 residues. CDR1 is MNHNS and CDR2 is SASEGT in the germline V gene. V lost 1 base and J 4 bases, leaving 8 bases between the germline ends. In its sample, this clone was seen a few times.

Input material: PBMCs or T cells enriched from blood (not recorded which). The chain couples TRBV6-1 to TRBJ2-1, with D possibly matching TRBD1 (5 bases). This TCR was sampled from a woman between 45 and 65 years old who had recovered from COVID-19. Here the CDR3 DNA reads TGTGCCAGCAGTGAAGGACAGAATTACAATGAGCAGTTCTTC. Translating it yields CASSEGQNYNEQFF.